These 15 T cell receptor beta chains came from one sample sequenced in a study of cytomegalovirus exposure and HLA in healthy donors. The PCR had 60 Vbeta and 13 Jbeta primers. Sequencing was performed with immunoSEQ multiplex PCR; in TCRdb, only in-frame clones are kept and a portion is missing. The table has around 120,000 clones, 75% to 90% seen once; the top ten hold more than 8%. The sequencing input was PBMCs. The receptors come from a female donor in good health and CMV-seropositive.

V is TRBV27 and J is TRBJ1-6; D uncertain. The CDR3 runs 14 residues. The germline gives CDR1 MNHEY, CDR2 SMNVEV (reference sequence). V was cut by 2 bases and J by 11 bases, with 13 bases left in between. The CDR3 sequence is CASSLGGPLPPLHF. Written as DNA, the CDR3 is TGTGCCAGCAGTTTAGGAGGGCCCCTACCACCCCTCCACTTT.

This clone was found once. V is TRBV5-6 and J is TRBJ2-2; D uncertain. V gave up 0 bases and J gave up 5 bases, with 8 bases separating them. Germline CDR1 reads SGHDT; CDR2 reads YYEEEE. CDR3 length: 14 amino acids. CDR3 protein: CASSLGLNTGELFF. The CDR3 DNA is TGTGCCAGCAGCTTGGGGCTGAATACCGGGGAGCTGTTTTTT. The full variable domain, completed using reference TRBV5-6 and TRBJ2-2, is DAGVTQSPTHLIKTRGQQVTLRCSPKSGHDTVSWYQQALGQGPQFIFQYYEEEERQRGNFPDRFSGHQFPNYSSELNVNALLLGDSALYLCASSLGLNTGELFFGEGSRLTVL.

This clone showed up just once. DNA for the CDR3: TGTGCCTGGACCAGAGGGGGCGGGGTCGAGTACTTC. Protein sequence: CAWTRGGGVEYF. The chain is built from TRBV30 and TRBJ2-5; D is possibly TRBD1 (7 bases). The length of the CDR3 is 12 residues. Trimming took off 4 bases at V and 12 bases at J, with 18 bases between the two ends. Germline loops: CDR1 GTSNPN, CDR2 SVGIG (reference sequence).

V is TRBV9 and J is TRBJ2-5, with 11 positions matching TRBD2. The ends lost 0 bases at V and 2 bases at J; junction bases unmatched: 3. CDR1 SGDLS and CDR2 YYNGEE come from the germline V gene. The CDR3 contains 16 residues. CDR3 sequence: CASSVETSGGQETQYF. For the CDR3, the DNA is TGTGCCAGCAGCGTAGAAACTAGCGGGGGACAAGAGACCCAGTACTTC.

The chain has TRBV15 and TRBJ1-1; TRBD1 aligns across 7 bases. This CDR3 has 16 amino acids. V lost 0 bases and J lost 1; bases outside the gene matches: 5. The germline V gene has CDR1 LNHNV and CDR2 YYDKDF (reference sequence). CDR3 sequence reads: CATSRDRRDRNTEAFF. The CDR3 region has the DNA TGTGCCACCAGCAGAGATCGGCGGGACAGGAACACTGAAGCTTTCTTT.

The chain combines TRBV11-1 with TRBJ1-6; TRBD1 agrees at 7 bases. This CDR3 comprises 16 residues. Germline loops: CDR1 SGHAT, CDR2 FQDESV (reference sequence). V lost 3 bases and J lost 9; bases outside the gene matches: 11. CDR3 loop: CASSLGDRGLGSPLHF. The CDR3 DNA sequence: TGTGCCAGCAGCTTGGGGGACAGAGGATTAGGTTCACCCCTCCACTTT.

This rearrangement joins TRBV6-5 to TRBJ2-1, with a weak D call TRBD2 (5 bases). The V gene's germline CDR1 is MNHEY and CDR2 SVGAGI. The CDR3 sequence is 14 residues long. V was cut by 6 bases and J by 6 bases, with 15 bases left in between. Written as DNA, the CDR3 is TGTGCCAGCAGCCCAGGACTTCGGGGCAATGAGCAGTTCTTC. It translates to CASSPGLRGNEQFF.

V usage is TRBV2 and J usage is TRBJ1-6, with TRBD1 as a possible D gene (5 bases). Germline values: CDR1 SNHLY, CDR2 FYNNEI. This CDR3 is 15 amino acids long. Trimming took 2 bases from V and 8 from J, leaving 13 bases between them. In nucleotides, the CDR3 is TGTGCCAGCAGTGAACAGGGTAGCCGAGATTCACCCCTCCACTTT. Translating gives CASSEQGSRDSPLHF.

This chain connects TRBV9 to TRBJ2-3; D gene ambiguous. V lost 5 bases, J lost 1 base, and 14 bases lay in between. Germline V lookup: CDR1 SGDLS, CDR2 YYNGEE. The CDR3 loop spans 15 amino acids. The DNA for the CDR3 is TGTGCCAGCAGTCTCGGTAGTGGTGGCACAGATACGCAGTATTTT. Its translation is CASSLGSGGTDTQYF.

The table lists this clone with a count of one. The chain carries TRBV18 and TRBJ1-1, with TRBD1 matching 8 bases. CDR1 is KGHSH and CDR2 is LQKENI in the germline V gene. CDR3 length: 13 residues. The V and J ends lost 5 bases and 3 bases, in that order; junction bases with no gene match: 2. The DNA of the CDR3 is TGTGCCAGCTCAGGGGGACAGGACACTGAAGCTTTCTTT. It encodes CASSGGQDTEAFF.

V usage is TRBV5-1 and J usage is TRBJ2-3, with 12 bases lining up with TRBD2. Germline V gene lookup returns CDR1 SGHRS and CDR2 YFSETQ. This CDR3 spans 16 amino acids. After removal of 3 bases from V and 0 bases from J, the junction contained 2 bases not matched to a gene. This CDR3 is CASSYLAGGSTDTQYF. CDR3 nucleotides: TGCGCCAGCAGCTACCTAGCGGGGGGGAGCACAGATACGCAGTATTTT.

The rearrangement joins TRBV10-3 to TRBJ2-3; 11 bases fit TRBD2. V was pared by 5 bases and J by 0 bases, with 7 bases of the junction left unmatched. Germline lookup yields CDR1 ENHRY and CDR2 SYGVKD. CDR3 length: 17 amino acids. This CDR3 reads CAISRLAGGASTDTQYF. The CDR3 nucleotides read TGTGCCATCAGTCGGCTAGCGGGGGGCGCTAGCACAGATACGCAGTATTTT.

The chain joins TRBV7-2 to TRBJ1-2; the match to TRBD1 covers 8 bases. The CDR3 extends over 14 amino acids. The trim removed 5 bases at V and 8 bases at J, leaving 10 bases unmatched. Germline V gene data show CDR1 as SGHTA and CDR2 as FQGNSA. The CDR3 DNA follows: TGTGCCAGCAGCCCGATGACAGGGGTGGGCGGCTACACCTTC. It codes for CASSPMTGVGGYTF.

This chain connects TRBV6-6 to TRBJ2-3, with 9 bases that match TRBD1. CDR1 is MNHNY and CDR2 is SVGAGI in the germline V gene (reference sequence). CDR3 length: 14 amino acids. V trimming: 7 bases; J trimming: 4 bases; junction bases outside the gene matches: 6. This CDR3 reads CASTTGQGSDTQYF. In DNA, the CDR3 is TGTGCCAGCACTACCGGACAGGGGTCAGATACGCAGTATTTT.

This chain joins TRBV10-3 and TRBJ2-4, with 9 positions matching TRBD1. V shed 4 bases, J shed 5 bases, and the junction held 3 bases outside the gene matches. Germline lookup yields CDR1 ENHRY and CDR2 SYGVKD. The CDR3 totals 14 residues. This CDR3 is CAISGQGGENIQYF. The CDR3 region has the DNA TGTGCCATCAGTGGACAGGGGGGCGAAAACATTCAGTACTTC.